One sample yielded the 2 T cell receptor beta chains listed below, sequenced in a study of radiation and T cells in renal cell carcinoma. Time point described: blood 2 weeks post-SBRT. The treatment was: 15 Gy SBRT to primary tumor, nephrectomy 4 weeks later. TCRdb's table, derived via immunoSEQ multiplex PCR, lists solely in-frame clones and lacks some. The sample consists of more than 20,000 clones, 81% of them appearing once. This material consisted of blood, taken from a patient whose treatment included radiotherapy and nephrectomy. The receptors derive from a man aged 55 to 70 with renal cell carcinoma.

The gene calls are TRBV5-6 and TRBJ2-6, with a possible D match to TRBD2 (6 bases). V lost 2 bases, J lost 2 bases, and 14 bases lay in between. Germline V gene sequence: CDR1 SGHDT, CDR2 YYEEEE. This CDR3 has 17 residues. CDR3 in amino acids: CASSLLDGGTGANVLTF. In DNA form, the CDR3 reads TGTGCCAGCAGCTTATTAGACGGGGGAACTGGGGCCAACGTCCTGACTTTC.

This chain's CDR3 is CASSVSGTGVGNTIYF. CDR3 DNA: TGTGCCAGCAGCGTATCCGGGACAGGGGTCGGAAACACCATATATTTT. V is TRBV7-9 and J is TRBJ1-3, with 10 bases lining up with TRBD1. The CDR3 loop spans 16 amino acids. CDR1 and CDR2 from the germline V gene are SEHNR and FQNEAQ (reference sequence). V shed 5 bases, J shed 4 bases, and the junction held 8 bases outside the gene matches.